The rows below give T cell receptor beta chains drawn from one sample of a study of shared clonotypes between healthy human individuals. The protocol was immunoSEQ multiplex PCR, while the TCRdb copy is restricted to in-frame clones and leaves out a portion. The repertoire holds over a million clones, with around 76% as singletons. The sequenced sample consisted of memory CD4+ T cells sorted from blood. These receptors were collected from a man between 18 and 35 years old in good health. CDR3s include the opening cysteine and the closing phenylalanine or tryptophan.

j_call v_call cdr3_aa
TRBJ2-4 TRBV6-1 CASSEFGGPNIQYF
TRBJ2-5 TRBV5-6 CASSFFNRGETQYF
TRBJ1-6 TRBV2 CASSESSLNSPLHF
TRBJ1-2 TRBV28 CASKLLTGLYGYTF
TRBJ2-1 TRBV7-3 CASSPQRGVKNEQFF
TRBJ1-4 TRBV7-9 CASSHGQGGEKLFF
TRBJ2-3 TRBV14 CASSPIRPGLAVGDTQYF
TRBJ1-5 TRBV4-3 CASSQDGVLGQPQHF
TRBJ1-5 TRBV19 CASRTGYSNQPQHF
TRBJ2-2 TRBV11-3 CASSRDREGGELFF
TRBJ2-1 TRBV6-4 CASSVSPTGAYNEQFF
TRBJ2-1 TRBV7-9 CATITLGLEYNEQFF
TRBJ2-3 TRBV30 CAWSNYNLADTQYF
TRBJ2-1 TRBV2 CASSGAATYNEQFF
TRBJ2-1 TRBV5-4 CASSLAGGAYNEQFF
TRBJ1-3 TRBV19 CASSTPGAGNTIYF
TRBJ2-4 TRBV2 CASSDRGGSIQYF
TRBJ2-1 TRBV5-1 CASSIETGGYNEQFF
TRBJ2-3 TRBV6-5 CASSYVALRTDTQYF
TRBJ2-3 TRBV7-2 CASSSSSTDTQYF
TRBJ1-6 TRBV21-1 CASSHAGQGNNSPLHF
TRBJ2-7 TRBV6-5 CASKGQGRYEQYF
TRBJ2-5 TRBV6-1 CASSGQAQETQYF
TRBJ2-1 TRBV5-1 CASSFNNEQFF
TRBJ2-6 TRBV6-6 CASRGGGSGANVLTF
TRBJ1-2 TRBV6-6 CASSKQGGSGGYTF
TRBJ2-3 TRBV5-1 CASSLEQGRDTQYF
TRBJ1-6 TRBV6-4 CASKQGNSPLHF
TRBJ1-1 TRBV7-9 CASKISGNTEAFF
TRBJ2-2 TRBV19 CASSMVEASVRNTGELFF
TRBJ2-1 TRBV7-2 CASSSGAAGGYNEQFF
TRBJ2-2 TRBV2 CASIGDSYTGELFF
TRBJ2-5 TRBV4-3 CASSQDTAVTEQYF
TRBJ2-7 TRBV14 CASSPDRGHSYEQYF
TRBJ2-5 TRBV28 CASSMDSQETQYF
TRBJ2-1 TRBV2 CASSEEAGGPNEQFF
TRBJ1-2 TRBV4-1 CASSQAGQNYGYTF
TRBJ2-5 TRBV27 CASMSSGGGQETQYF
TRBJ2-3 TRBV6-5 CASSYNGPDTQYF
TRBJ2-7 TRBV12-5 CASGLVSGAGFEQYF
TRBJ2-3 TRBV19 CASSRGGLQVPDTQYF
TRBJ1-6 TRBV19 CASSIQGGNSPLHF
TRBJ2-5 TRBV11-3 CASSLDGTDQETQYF
TRBJ1-2 TRBV6-5 CASSSRSGYTF
TRBJ2-1 TRBV11-2 CASSLAPMSGGYNEQFF
TRBJ1-2 TRBV5-8 CASSSYRDGYTF
TRBJ2-2 TRBV4-1 CASSQDPSGRVGTGELFF
TRBJ1-6 TRBV11-2 CASSLDLAGQGSALHF
TRBJ2-3 TRBV19 CASSARGGASTDTQYF
TRBJ2-5 TRBV7-3 CASSRGDRDQETQYF
TRBJ2-5 TRBV5-1 CASSSKTGSQQTQYF
TRBJ2-7 TRBV18 CASSHSDRSYEQYF
TRBJ2-2 TRBV27 CATQGLYTGELFF